Listed here are 18 T cell receptor beta chains from one sample, sequenced in a study of T-cell reconstitution after alpha-beta-depleted transplantation in children. During its preparation, the TCRbeta library received unique molecular identifiers. Each CDR3 protein gets one entry after TCRdb re-called the PCR reads with MiXCR. The table includes around 410,000 distinct CDR3 sequences, approximately 11% detected once. Sequences were derived from PBMCs from the stem cell graft donor, sampled from the stem cell graft. These receptors all stem from a human donor who donated a stem cell graft to a child with acute myeloid leukemia.

This clonotype was detected a few times. The chain couples TRBV20-1 to TRBJ1-1; D uncertain. This CDR3 contains 9 residues. Trimming took 3 bases from V and 7 from J, leaving 3 bases between them. Per the germline V gene, CDR1 is DFQATT and CDR2 is SNEGSKA (reference sequence). This chain's CDR3 is CSASLEAFF. The DNA of the CDR3 is TGCAGTGCTAGCCTTGAAGCTTTCTTT.

The genes are TRBV5-6 and TRBJ2-5; TRBD1 matches 7 bases. Per the germline V gene, CDR1 is SGHDT and CDR2 is YYEEEE. The CDR3 is 14 residues long. V trimming: 4 bases; J trimming: 1 base; junction bases outside the gene matches: 4. The CDR3 DNA follows: TGTGCCAGCAGCAACCGGGACAGCCAAGAGACCCAGTACTTC. Translation: CASSNRDSQETQYF. The full variable domain, completed using reference TRBV5-6 and TRBJ2-5, is DAGVTQSPTHLIKTRGQQVTLRCSPKSGHDTVSWYQQALGQGPQFIFQYYEEEERQRGNFPDRFSGHQFPNYSSELNVNALLLGDSALYLCASSNRDSQETQYFGPGTRLLVL.

Concerning this clonotype: This clone may be a read error of a much larger clone one base away. The genes are TRBV29-1 and TRBJ2-2, with 8 bases aligning to TRBD2. The CDR3 contains 14 residues. Looked up from germline, CDR1 is SQVTM and CDR2 is ANQGSEA. Germline trimming cut 7 bases from V and 6 bases from J; bases unmatched to any gene: 10. CDR3 nucleotides: TGCAGCGGGGCCAGGACTAGCACCTCCGGGGAGCTGTTTTTT. It specifies CSGARTSTSGELFF.

Ten or more counts support this clonotype. The rearrangement links TRBV6-1 to TRBJ2-5, with D possibly matching TRBD2 (6 bases). Germline CDR1 and CDR2: MNHNS and SASEGT. The CDR3 has 15 amino acids. Trimming removed 2 bases at V and 2 bases at J, with 12 bases between. CDR3 residues: CASSEILGGQETQYF. For the CDR3, the DNA is TGTGCCAGCAGTGAAATTTTGGGAGGTCAAGAGACCCAGTACTTC.

This clonotype was observed a few times. J is TRBJ1-2 and V is TRBV7-8, with D uncertain. Germline loops: CDR1 SGHVS, CDR2 FQNEAQ. The CDR3 has 15 residues. V was trimmed by 4 bases and J by 0 bases, leaving 12 bases between them. The CDR3 DNA follows: TGTGCCAGCAGCTCCCGACGGACTACTAACTATGGCTACACCTTC. Its translation: CASSSRRTTNYGYTF.

The rearrangement links TRBV11-2 to TRBJ2-5; 7 bases line up with TRBD1. J gave up 2 bases and V 6 bases, and 3 bases lay outside the gene matches. The CDR3 has 13 amino acids. CDR1 and CDR2 (germline): SGHAT, FQNNGV. The CDR3 DNA sequence: TGTGCCAGCAGATACAGGGGTCAAGAGACCCAGTACTTC. Translating gives CASRYRGQETQYF.

About this clonotype: The junction departs from the called germline gene at one end, perhaps through a read error. The rearrangement uses TRBV20-1 and TRBJ2-7, with 14 bases fitting TRBD2. The CDR3 extends over 16 amino acids. Germline V gives CDR1 DFQATT, CDR2 SNEGSKA (reference sequence). The CDR3 spells CSASGTSGSGKYGQYF. In DNA form, the CDR3 reads TGCAGTGCTAGTGGGACTAGCGGGAGTGGGAAGTACGGGCAGTACTTC.

This clonotype occurred a few times. The CDR3 region is CSALGGTASPETQYF. The CDR3 DNA follows: TGCAGTGCGCTCGGGGGGACAGCTTCGCCGGAGACCCAGTACTTC. The genes are TRBV20-1 and TRBJ2-5; D is tentatively TRBD1 or TRBD2 (7 bases each). This CDR3 is built from 15 residues. Germline V gives CDR1 DFQATT, CDR2 SNEGSKA (reference sequence). V dropped 6 bases and J dropped 5 bases, with 22 bases sitting between them.

In this sample, this clonotype turned up a few times. J is TRBJ2-3 and V is TRBV7-8; 7 bases match TRBD1. J gave up 4 bases and V 5 bases, and 9 bases lay outside the gene matches. CDR3 length: 15 amino acids. CDR1 and CDR2 (germline): SGHVS, FQNEAQ. CDR3 DNA sequence: TGTGCCAGCAGCGTAGAGGGGGCTAGGCCAGATACGCAGTATTTT. Translated, it gives CASSVEGARPDTQYF.

This clonotype was found many times. J is TRBJ2-2 and V is TRBV20-1, with D possibly called TRBD1 or TRBD2 (5 bases each). This CDR3 region has 14 residues. Germline V CDR1 and CDR2: DFQATT, SNEGSKA (reference sequence). CDR3 sequence reads: CSAQRDAGTGELFF. The DNA for the CDR3 is TGCAGCGCTCAACGGGACGCGGGCACCGGGGAGCTGTTTTTT.

The sample holds a few counts of this clonotype. As DNA, the CDR3 is TGTGCCAGCAGCCTTTCGACGGTCTATAATTCACCCCTCCACTTT. Amino acids: CASSLSTVYNSPLHF. The rearrangement links TRBV3-1 to TRBJ1-6, with D unresolved. Germline values: CDR1 LGHDT, CDR2 YNNKEL (reference sequence). The germline V and J ends were trimmed by 4 bases and 3 bases, with 10 bases remaining between them. The CDR3 is 15 amino acids.

This clonotype turned up a few times. V gene TRBV6-5 combines with J gene TRBJ2-3, with TRBD2 identical over 10 bases. Germline V gives CDR1 MNHEY, CDR2 SVGAGI. Trimming cost V 0 bases and J 0 bases; bases outside gene matches: 9. The CDR3 is 19 residues long. The CDR3 DNA is TGTGCCAGCAGTTACTCGGGGCTAGCGGGGGCCTCTAGCACAGATACGCAGTATTTT. Translation gives CASSYSGLAGASSTDTQYF.

A few counts support this clonotype. CDR3 sequence (DNA): TGTGCCTGGGCCCAGGATTCACCCCTCCACTTT. It is translated as CAWAQDSPLHF. V gene TRBV30 combines with J gene TRBJ1-6, with unresolved D. Trimming removed 5 bases from V and 8 bases from J, with 7 bases in between. Germline CDR1 is GTSNPN and CDR2 is SVGIG (reference sequence). The CDR3 covers 11 residues.

The sample holds a few counts of this clonotype. V is TRBV12-3 or TRBV12-4 and J is TRBJ1-1; 7 positions agree with TRBD1. The CDR3 contains 14 residues. After removal of 1 base from V and 3 bases from J, the junction contained 2 bases not matched to a gene. CDR3 protein: CASSLEDRDTEAFF. CDR3 in DNA: TGTGCCAGCAGTTTAGAAGACAGGGACACTGAAGCTTTCTTT.

This clonotype was seen a handful of times. The gene calls are TRBV10-3 and TRBJ2-3; 12 bases line up with TRBD2. Germline V gene data show CDR1 as ENHRY and CDR2 as SYGVKD. This CDR3 spans 17 amino acids. Losses at the gene ends were 6 bases for V and 2 bases for J; bases not matched to a gene: 9. The CDR3 spells CAIRSSRLAGDTDTQYF. The CDR3 coding sequence is TGTGCCATCAGATCCTCCCGACTAGCGGGAGACACAGATACGCAGTATTTT.

This clonotype was seen only a few times. This chain joins TRBV7-8 and TRBJ1-4; D unclear. In germline, CDR1 is SGHVS, CDR2 FQNEAQ. V dropped 8 bases and J dropped 0 bases, with 13 bases sitting between them. The CDR3 sequence is 15 residues long. As DNA, the CDR3 is TGTGCCAGCTCCCTCAACCCTACAACTAATGAAAAACTGTTTTTT. This encodes CASSLNPTTNEKLFF.

This chain uses TRBV20-1 with TRBJ2-1; 7 positions match TRBD2. V shed 6 bases and J 7 bases; nucleotides not matched to a gene: 9. The CDR3 runs to 13 residues. CDR1 and CDR2 (germline): DFQATT, SNEGSKA (reference sequence). CDR3 coding DNA: TGCAGTGCACCTAACCAGGGAGGGAATGAGCAGTTCTTC. This codes for CSAPNQGGNEQFF.

This clonotype came up many times. The gene calls are TRBV20-1 and TRBJ2-1, with TRBD2 matching 8 bases. Germline V gene sequence: CDR1 DFQATT, CDR2 SNEGSKA (reference sequence). V was pared by 5 bases and J by 8 bases, with 11 bases of the junction left unmatched. This CDR3 is built from 14 residues. Here the CDR3 DNA reads TGCAGTGCTGAGAGCGGGGGCTCGGCGTATGAGCAGTTCTTC. Translated, it gives CSAESGGSAYEQFF.